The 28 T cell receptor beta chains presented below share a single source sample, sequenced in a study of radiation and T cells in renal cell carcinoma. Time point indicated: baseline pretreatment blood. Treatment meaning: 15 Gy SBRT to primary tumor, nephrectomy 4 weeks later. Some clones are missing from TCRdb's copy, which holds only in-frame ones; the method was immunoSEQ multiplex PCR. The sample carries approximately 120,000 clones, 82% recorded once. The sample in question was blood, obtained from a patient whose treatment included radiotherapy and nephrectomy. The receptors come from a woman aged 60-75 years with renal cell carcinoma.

The CDR3 reads CASSHQAGAGSYEQYF. The CDR3 DNA reads as TGTGCCAGCAGCCATCAAGCGGGAGCGGGCTCCTACGAGCAGTACTTC. The chain recombines TRBV4-2 with TRBJ2-7; TRBD2 matches 8 bases. This CDR3 is 16 amino acids long. Germline trimming cut 3 bases from V and 0 bases from J; bases unmatched to any gene: 7. Germline-derived CDR1 and CDR2 are LGHNA and YNFKEQ.

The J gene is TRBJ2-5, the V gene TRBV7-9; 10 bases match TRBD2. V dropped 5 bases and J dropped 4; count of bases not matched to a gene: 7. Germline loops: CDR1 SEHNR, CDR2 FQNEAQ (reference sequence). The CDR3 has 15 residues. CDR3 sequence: CASSPSGGRVETQYF. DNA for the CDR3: TGTGCCAGCAGCCCTAGCGGGGGCCGAGTAGAGACCCAGTACTTC.

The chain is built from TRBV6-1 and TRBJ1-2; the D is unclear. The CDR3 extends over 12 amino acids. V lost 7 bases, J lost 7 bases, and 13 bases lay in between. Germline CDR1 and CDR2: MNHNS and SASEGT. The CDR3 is CASTVSGFGYTF. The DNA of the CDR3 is TGTGCCAGCACTGTCAGCGGGTTTGGCTACACCTTC.

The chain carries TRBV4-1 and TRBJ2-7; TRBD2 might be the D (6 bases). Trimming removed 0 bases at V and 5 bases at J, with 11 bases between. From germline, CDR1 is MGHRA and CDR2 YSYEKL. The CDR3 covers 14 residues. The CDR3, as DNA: TGCGCCAGCAGCCAAGATCGGGGGACTGACGAGCAGTACTTC. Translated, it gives CASSQDRGTDEQYF.

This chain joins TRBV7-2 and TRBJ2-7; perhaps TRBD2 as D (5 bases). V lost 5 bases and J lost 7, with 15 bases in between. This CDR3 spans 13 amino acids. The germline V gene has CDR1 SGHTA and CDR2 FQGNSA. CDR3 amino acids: CASSPNGVWEQYF. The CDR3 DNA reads TGTGCCAGCAGCCCCAACGGGGTCTGGGAGCAGTACTTC.

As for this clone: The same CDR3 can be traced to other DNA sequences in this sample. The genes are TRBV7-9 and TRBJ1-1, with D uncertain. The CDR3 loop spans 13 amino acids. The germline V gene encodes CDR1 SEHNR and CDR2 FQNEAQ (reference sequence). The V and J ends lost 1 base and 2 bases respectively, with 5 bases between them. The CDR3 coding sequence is TGTGCCAGCAGCTTAGAAAGTAACACTGAAGCTTTCTTT. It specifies CASSLESNTEAFF.

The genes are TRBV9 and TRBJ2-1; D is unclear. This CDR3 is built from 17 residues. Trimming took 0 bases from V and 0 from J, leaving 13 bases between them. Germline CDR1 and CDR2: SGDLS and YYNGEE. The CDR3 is CASSVDSGLISYNEQFF. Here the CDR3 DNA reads TGTGCCAGCAGCGTAGACTCCGGATTAATCTCCTACAATGAGCAGTTCTTC. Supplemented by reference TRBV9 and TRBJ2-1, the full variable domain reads DSGVTQTPKHLITATGQRVTLRCSPRSGDLSVYWYQQSLDQGLQFLIQYYNGEERAKGNILERFSAQQFPDLHSELNLSSLELGDSALYFCASSVDSGLISYNEQFFGPGTRLTVL.

The CDR3 here is CASSFETYEQYF. The CDR3 DNA reads TGTGCCAGCAGCTTCGAGACCTACGAGCAGTACTTC. The rearrangement uses TRBV7-2 and TRBJ2-7; D unresolved. This CDR3 is built from 12 residues. Trimming shortened V by 3 bases and J by 2 bases, and 5 bases separated the two germline ends. CDR1 is SGHTA, CDR2 FQGNSA, per germline.

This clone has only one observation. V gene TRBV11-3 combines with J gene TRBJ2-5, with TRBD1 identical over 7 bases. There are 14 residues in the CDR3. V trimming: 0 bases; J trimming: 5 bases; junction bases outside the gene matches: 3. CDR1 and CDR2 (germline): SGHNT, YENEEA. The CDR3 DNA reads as TGTGCCAGCAGCTTAGATCCCAGGGGGGAGACCCAGTACTTC. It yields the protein CASSLDPRGETQYF.

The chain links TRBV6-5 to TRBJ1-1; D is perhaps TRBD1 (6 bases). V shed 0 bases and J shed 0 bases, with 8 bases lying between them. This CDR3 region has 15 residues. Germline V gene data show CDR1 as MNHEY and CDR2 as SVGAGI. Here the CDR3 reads CASSYSRTVNTEAFF. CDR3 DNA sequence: TGTGCCAGCAGTTACTCCAGGACAGTGAACACTGAAGCTTTCTTT.

The CDR3 loop is CASSSSGGAANEQFF. The CDR3 coding sequence is TGTGCCAGCAGCTCTAGCGGGGGGGCCGCAAATGAGCAGTTCTTC. This sequence joins TRBV9 and TRBJ2-1; 12 positions agree with TRBD2. The ends lost 4 bases at V and 7 bases at J; junction bases unmatched: 6. Germline-derived CDR1 and CDR2 are SGDLS and YYNGEE. The CDR3 sequence is 15 residues long.

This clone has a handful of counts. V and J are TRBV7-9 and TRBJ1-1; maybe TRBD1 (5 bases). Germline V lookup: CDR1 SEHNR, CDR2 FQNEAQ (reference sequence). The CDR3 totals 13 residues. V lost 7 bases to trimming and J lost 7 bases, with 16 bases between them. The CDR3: CASKKLGRFEAFF. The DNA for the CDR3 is TGTGCCAGCAAAAAGTTGGGGCGCTTTGAAGCTTTCTTT.

CDR3 protein: CATSSGTDRDRLYGYTF. CDR3 sequence (DNA): TGTGCCACCAGCAGTGGAACAGACAGGGATAGACTCTATGGCTACACCTTC. V gene TRBV15 combines with J gene TRBJ1-2; TRBD1 agrees at 7 bases. J lost 4 bases, V lost 3 bases, and 14 bases had no gene match. Germline V lookup: CDR1 LNHNV, CDR2 YYDKDF (reference sequence). The CDR3 has 17 residues.

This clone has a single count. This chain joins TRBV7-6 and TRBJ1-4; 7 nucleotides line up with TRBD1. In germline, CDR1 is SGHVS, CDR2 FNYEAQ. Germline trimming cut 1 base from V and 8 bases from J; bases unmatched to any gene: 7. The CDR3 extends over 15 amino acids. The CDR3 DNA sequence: TGTGCCAGCAGCTTAGAAGACCGGGACAGCGAAAAACTGTTTTTT. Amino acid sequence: CASSLEDRDSEKLFF.

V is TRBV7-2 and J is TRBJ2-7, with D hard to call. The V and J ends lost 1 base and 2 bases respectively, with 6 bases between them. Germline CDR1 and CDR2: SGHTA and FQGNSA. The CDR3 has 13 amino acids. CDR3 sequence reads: CASSLDRAYEQYF. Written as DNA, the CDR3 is TGTGCCAGCAGCTTAGACAGAGCCTACGAGCAGTACTTC.

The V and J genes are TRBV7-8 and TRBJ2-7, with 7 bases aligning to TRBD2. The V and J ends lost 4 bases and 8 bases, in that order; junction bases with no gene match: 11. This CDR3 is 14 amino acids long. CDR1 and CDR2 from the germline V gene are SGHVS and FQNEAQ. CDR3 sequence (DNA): TGTGCCAGCAGCTCCGGGACTATACCTGGGAAGCAGTACTTC. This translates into CASSSGTIPGKQYF.

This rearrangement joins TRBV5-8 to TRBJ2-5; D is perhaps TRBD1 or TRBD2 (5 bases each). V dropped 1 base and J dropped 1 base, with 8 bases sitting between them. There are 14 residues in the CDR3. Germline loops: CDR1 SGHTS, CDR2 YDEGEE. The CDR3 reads CASSLIGTQETQYF. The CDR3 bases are TGTGCCAGCAGCTTGATAGGGACCCAAGAGACCCAGTACTTC.

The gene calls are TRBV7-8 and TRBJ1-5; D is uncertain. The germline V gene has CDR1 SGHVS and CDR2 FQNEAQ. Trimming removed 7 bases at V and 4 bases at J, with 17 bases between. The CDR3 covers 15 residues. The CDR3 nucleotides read TGTGCCAGCACCCCCATCAGCGCAGGAAATCAGCCCCAGCATTTT. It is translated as CASTPISAGNQPQHF.

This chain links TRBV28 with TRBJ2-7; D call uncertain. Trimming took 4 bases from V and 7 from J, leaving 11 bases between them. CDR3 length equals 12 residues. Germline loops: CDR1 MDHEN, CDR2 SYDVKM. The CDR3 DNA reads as TGTGCCAGCAGTTCCCAGCCCGGGGAGCAGTACTTC. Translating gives CASSSQPGEQYF.

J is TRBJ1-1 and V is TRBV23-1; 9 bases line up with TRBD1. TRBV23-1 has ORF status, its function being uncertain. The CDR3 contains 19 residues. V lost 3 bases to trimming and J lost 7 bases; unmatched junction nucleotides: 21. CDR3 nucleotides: TGCGCCAGCAGTCAGTTCCACCCACTGACAGGGGGGGCTAGGGTTGAAGCTTTCTTT. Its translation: CASSQFHPLTGGARVEAFF.

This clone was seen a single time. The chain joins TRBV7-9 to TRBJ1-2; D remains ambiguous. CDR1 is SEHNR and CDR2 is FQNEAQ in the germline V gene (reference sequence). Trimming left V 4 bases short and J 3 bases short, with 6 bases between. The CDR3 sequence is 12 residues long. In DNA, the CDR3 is TGTGCCAGCAGCTGGCAGGACTATGGCTACACCTTC. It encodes CASSWQDYGYTF.

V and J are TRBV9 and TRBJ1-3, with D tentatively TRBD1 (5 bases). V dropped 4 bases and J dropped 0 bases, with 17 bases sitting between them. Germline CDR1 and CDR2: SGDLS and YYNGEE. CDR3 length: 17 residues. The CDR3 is CASSTSPGLNSGNTIYF. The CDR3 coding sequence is TGTGCCAGCAGCACTAGTCCGGGACTGAACTCTGGAAACACCATATATTTT.

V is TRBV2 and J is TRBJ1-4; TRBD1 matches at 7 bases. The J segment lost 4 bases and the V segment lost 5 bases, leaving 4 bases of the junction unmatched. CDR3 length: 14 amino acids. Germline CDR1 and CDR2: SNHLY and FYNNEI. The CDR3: CASSTGTDNEKLFF. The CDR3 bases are TGTGCCAGCAGTACCGGGACAGATAATGAAAAACTGTTTTTT.

The CDR3 coding sequence is TGTGCCAGCAGCTTATTCTCGAGTAACTATGGCTACACCTTC. Protein sequence: CASSLFSSNYGYTF. The J gene is TRBJ1-2, the V gene TRBV5-5; D gene uncertain. V lost 2 bases and J lost 1, with 9 bases in between. The CDR3 has 14 residues. CDR1 and CDR2 from the germline V gene are SGHKS and YYEKEE (reference sequence).

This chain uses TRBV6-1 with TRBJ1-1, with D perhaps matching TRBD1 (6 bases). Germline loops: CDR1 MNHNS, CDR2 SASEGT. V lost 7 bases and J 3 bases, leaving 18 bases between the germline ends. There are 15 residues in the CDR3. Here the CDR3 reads CASTSDRITYTEAFF. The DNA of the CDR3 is TGTGCCAGCACATCAGACAGGATCACTTACACTGAAGCTTTCTTT.

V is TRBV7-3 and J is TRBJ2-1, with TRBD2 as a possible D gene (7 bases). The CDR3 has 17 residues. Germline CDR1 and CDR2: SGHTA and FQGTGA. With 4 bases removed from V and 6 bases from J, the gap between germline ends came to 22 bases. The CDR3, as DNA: TGTGCCAGCAGCTCCGCGGCTACAGGGTGGGAGGGCAATGAGCAGTTCTTC. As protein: CASSSAATGWEGNEQFF.

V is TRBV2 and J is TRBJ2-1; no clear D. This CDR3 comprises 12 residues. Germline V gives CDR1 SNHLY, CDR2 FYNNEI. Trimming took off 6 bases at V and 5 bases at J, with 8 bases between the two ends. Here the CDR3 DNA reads TGTGCCAGCAGGGTTAGAGACAATGAGCAGTTCTTC. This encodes CASRVRDNEQFF.

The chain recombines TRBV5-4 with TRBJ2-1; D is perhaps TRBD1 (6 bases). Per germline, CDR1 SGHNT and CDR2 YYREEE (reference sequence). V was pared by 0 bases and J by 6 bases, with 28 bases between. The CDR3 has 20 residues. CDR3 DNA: TGTGCCAGCAGCTTGGTGCAGGGGATTACCCCTAGCATTGTTATCAATGAGCAGTTCTTC. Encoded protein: CASSLVQGITPSIVINEQFF.